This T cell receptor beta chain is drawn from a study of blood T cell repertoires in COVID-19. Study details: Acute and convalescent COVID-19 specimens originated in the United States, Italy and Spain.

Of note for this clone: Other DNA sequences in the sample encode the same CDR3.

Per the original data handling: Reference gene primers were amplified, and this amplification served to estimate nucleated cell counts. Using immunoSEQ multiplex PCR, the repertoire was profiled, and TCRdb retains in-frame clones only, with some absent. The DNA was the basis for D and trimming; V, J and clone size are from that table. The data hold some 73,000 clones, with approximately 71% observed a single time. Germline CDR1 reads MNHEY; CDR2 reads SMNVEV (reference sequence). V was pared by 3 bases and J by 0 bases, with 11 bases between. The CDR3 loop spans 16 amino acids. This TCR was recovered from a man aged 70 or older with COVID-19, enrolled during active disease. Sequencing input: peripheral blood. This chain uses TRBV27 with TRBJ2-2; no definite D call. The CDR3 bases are TGTGCCAGCAGTTTTATCTCGTTCGCGAACACCGGGGAGCTGTTTTTT. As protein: CASSFISFANTGELFF.